The present T cell receptor (beta chain) was sequenced within a study of shared clonotypes between healthy human individuals. The wider study: Aged 18 to 49, the donors were a couple of women and three men.

In germline, CDR1 is MGHRA, CDR2 YSYEKL. Trimming cost V 5 bases and J 0 bases; bases outside gene matches: 7. The CDR3 runs 16 residues. Details on this clone: The antigen is undetermined.

The CD4+ fraction was divided into a CD45RA+ naive subset and a CD45RA-negative memory subset. Using immunoSEQ multiplex PCR, the repertoire was profiled, and TCRdb retains in-frame clones only, with some absent. The profile shows about 600,000 clones, roughly 97% of them singletons. Study-wide findings and caveats: In several donors, approximately 5% of naive CD4 clonotypes appeared in common. Few donors limited the genetic and exposure-history diversity represented.

This TCR came from a woman aged 25-40 years in good health. Sequenced: naive CD4+ T cells sorted from blood. Subset described: CD45RA+ positively selected. V is TRBV4-1 and J is TRBJ2-5; 9 nucleotides line up with TRBD2. The CDR3 nucleotides are TGCGCCAGCAGCTGGGGGAGCGGGAGGCACCAAGAGACCCAGTACTTC. Translated: CASSWGSGRHQETQYF.